A selection of T cell receptor beta chains follows, all from one sample in a study of shared clonotypes between healthy human individuals. Method: immunoSEQ multiplex PCR; TCRdb's copy keeps in-frame clones and lacks some. The repertoire holds roughly 2,000,000 clones, roughly 94% seen once, with under 1.5% in the top ten. Specimen: naive CD8+ T cells sorted from blood. These TCRs come from a man aged 18 to 30 in good health. The CDR3 runs from the conserved cysteine through the conserved F or W. The D gene is left open where the match is weak. Clone sizes are given selectively: once, few, many, or a class where the clone is expanded.

j_gene: TRBJ1-6
v_gene: TRBV11-2
len: 15
abundance: .
d_gene: TRBD1
CDR3nt: TGTGCCAGCAGCTTAGGGACAGGGGGGGGATCACCCCTCCACTTT
CDR3aa: CASSLGTGGGSPLHF

j_gene: TRBJ2-1
v_gene: TRBV6-5
len: 14
abundance: .
d_gene: .
CDR3nt: TGTGCCAGCAGCCTGGACCGTTCCTACAATGAGCAGTTCTTC
CDR3aa: CASSLDRSYNEQFF

j_gene: TRBJ2-2
v_gene: TRBV19
len: 13
abundance: .
d_gene: .
CDR3nt: TGTGCCAGTAGTATAGTTGCGGTCAGGGAGCTGTTTTTT
CDR3aa: CASSIVAVRELFF

j_gene: TRBJ2-7
v_gene: TRBV19
len: 15
abundance: .
d_gene: TRBD2
CDR3nt: TGTGCCAGTAGTATGAGTAGCGGGGTAGGCTACGAGCAGTACTTC
CDR3aa: CASSMSSGVGYEQYF

j_gene: TRBJ2-5
v_gene: TRBV7-9
len: 15
abundance: .
d_gene: .
CDR3nt: TGTGCCAGCAGGTCGTCCCTGGGAAGCCAAGAGACCCAGTACTTC
CDR3aa: CASRSSLGSQETQYF

j_gene: TRBJ2-7
v_gene: TRBV7-9
len: 13
abundance: .
d_gene: .
CDR3nt: TGTGCCAGCAACCCGGACAGCGGCTACGAGCAGTACTTC
CDR3aa: CASNPDSGYEQYF

j_gene: TRBJ2-2
v_gene: TRBV7-9
len: 16
abundance: .
d_gene: TRBD1
CDR3nt: TGTGCCAGCAGTTCTTGGACAGGGGGGAACACCGGGGAGCTGTTTTTT
CDR3aa: CASSSWTGGNTGELFF

j_gene: TRBJ2-1
v_gene: TRBV4-1
len: 16
abundance: .
d_gene: .
CDR3nt: TGCGCCAGCAGCCAAGAAGCCTCGGGACTTTACAATGAGCAGTTCTTC
CDR3aa: CASSQEASGLYNEQFF

j_gene: TRBJ1-5
v_gene: TRBV6-5
len: 13
abundance: .
d_gene: .
CDR3nt: TGTGCCAGCAGGAAAAATAGCAATCAGCCCCAGCATTTT
CDR3aa: CASRKNSNQPQHF

j_gene: TRBJ2-1
v_gene: TRBV6-4
len: 15
abundance: .
d_gene: TRBD2
CDR3nt: TGTGCCAGCAGTGGACTAGCGGGCGGGTACAATGAGCAGTTCTTC
CDR3aa: CASSGLAGGYNEQFF

j_gene: TRBJ2-5
v_gene: TRBV10-1
len: 13
abundance: .
d_gene: .
CDR3nt: TGCGCCAGCAGCGAGGGCCCCGGGGAGACCCAGTACTTC
CDR3aa: CASSEGPGETQYF

j_gene: TRBJ2-7
v_gene: TRBV7-8
len: 13
abundance: .
d_gene: TRBD1
CDR3nt: TGTGCCAGCAGCCGTCAGGGGGCAGGCGAGCAGTACTTC
CDR3aa: CASSRQGAGEQYF

j_gene: TRBJ1-1
v_gene: TRBV4-1
len: 17
abundance: few
d_gene: .
CDR3nt: TGCGCCAGCAGCCAAGATTTGACAGCACTGGGGAACACTGAAGCTTTCTTT
CDR3aa: CASSQDLTALGNTEAFF

j_gene: TRBJ1-5
v_gene: TRBV7-9
len: 14
abundance: .
d_gene: .
CDR3nt: TGTGCCAGCAGCTCCCCAGGACCCAATCAGCCCCAGCATTTT
CDR3aa: CASSSPGPNQPQHF

j_gene: TRBJ2-2
v_gene: TRBV10-3
len: 13
abundance: .
d_gene: .
CDR3nt: TGTGCCATCAGTGAGACGGGGGCCGGGGAGCTGTTTTTT
CDR3aa: CAISETGAGELFF

j_gene: TRBJ2-7
v_gene: TRBV19
len: 16
abundance: .
d_gene: TRBD2
CDR3nt: TGTGCCAGTAGTCAAGGACCGAGCGGGGCAACCTACGAGCAGTACTTC
CDR3aa: CASSQGPSGATYEQYF

j_gene: TRBJ2-7
v_gene: TRBV13
len: 13
abundance: .
d_gene: TRBD2
CDR3nt: TGTGCCAGCAGTTTGGGGGGGAGCTACGAGCAGTACTTC
CDR3aa: CASSLGGSYEQYF

j_gene: TRBJ2-2
v_gene: TRBV7-8
len: 15
abundance: .
d_gene: .
CDR3nt: TGTGCCAGCAGCTTACGTGGGCCTGACACCGGGGAGCTGTTTTTT
CDR3aa: CASSLRGPDTGELFF

j_gene: TRBJ1-1
v_gene: TRBV4-1
len: 13
abundance: once
d_gene: .
CDR3nt: TGCGCCAGCAGCCAAGATCCAAACACTGAAGCTTTCTTT
CDR3aa: CASSQDPNTEAFF

j_gene: TRBJ2-1
v_gene: TRBV7-9
len: 17
abundance: .
d_gene: TRBD1
CDR3nt: TGTGCCAGCAGCTCCTCAATCTCAAGGACAGGGCCGCATGAGCAGTTCTTC
CDR3aa: CASSSSISRTGPHEQFF

j_gene: TRBJ2-3
v_gene: TRBV11-2
len: 12
abundance: .
d_gene: .
CDR3nt: TGTGCCAGCAGAACAGGGTTAGATACGCAGTATTTT
CDR3aa: CASRTGLDTQYF

j_gene: TRBJ2-2
v_gene: TRBV2
len: 14
abundance: .
d_gene: .
CDR3nt: TGTGCCAGCAGACCACTAGGTTCTGGCGGGGAGCTGTTTTTT
CDR3aa: CASRPLGSGGELFF

j_gene: TRBJ1-2
v_gene: TRBV7-9
len: 18
abundance: once
d_gene: TRBD1
CDR3nt: TGTGCCAGCAGCTTAGTTTCACCAATCACAGGGGAAGCTTATGGCTACACCTTC
CDR3aa: CASSLVSPITGEAYGYTF

j_gene: TRBJ1-1
v_gene: TRBV7-8
len: 13
abundance: .
d_gene: .
CDR3nt: TGTGCCAGCAGTCTGGACACCTACCATGAAGCTTTCTTT
CDR3aa: CASSLDTYHEAFF

j_gene: TRBJ2-1
v_gene: TRBV5-6
len: 13
abundance: .
d_gene: .
CDR3nt: TGTGCCAGCAGCGACCAGGGGCACAATGAGCAGTTCTTC
CDR3aa: CASSDQGHNEQFF

j_gene: TRBJ1-2
v_gene: TRBV18
len: 14
abundance: .
d_gene: TRBD1
CDR3nt: TGTGCCAGCTCACCGACAGGGGGCGACTATGGCTACACCTTC
CDR3aa: CASSPTGGDYGYTF

j_gene: TRBJ2-5
v_gene: TRBV29-1
len: 13
abundance: .
d_gene: .
CDR3nt: TGCAGCGTTGAAGATCCCCACAGGGAGACCCAGTACTTC
CDR3aa: CSVEDPHRETQYF

j_gene: TRBJ2-2
v_gene: TRBV4-1
len: 19
abundance: .
d_gene: .
CDR3nt: TGCGCCAGCAGCCAAGAAGTATTAGTTGGGACGGAGAACACCGGGGAGCTGTTTTTT
CDR3aa: CASSQEVLVGTENTGELFF

j_gene: TRBJ2-7
v_gene: TRBV27
len: 12
abundance: .
d_gene: .
CDR3nt: TGTGCCAGCGGTTTTGTGGGATACGAGCAGTACTTC
CDR3aa: CASGFVGYEQYF

j_gene: TRBJ1-2
v_gene: TRBV27
len: 16
abundance: .
d_gene: TRBD1
CDR3nt: TGTGCCAGCAGCCCGGGACAGGGGCCGCCCGACTATGGCTACACCTTC
CDR3aa: CASSPGQGPPDYGYTF

j_gene: TRBJ2-2
v_gene: TRBV7-2
len: 18
abundance: .
d_gene: .
CDR3nt: TGTGCCAGCAGCTTAGGGACAGCGGGGCCGGGTCGCACCGGGGAGCTGTTTTTT
CDR3aa: CASSLGTAGPGRTGELFF

j_gene: TRBJ2-7
v_gene: TRBV2
len: 14
abundance: .
d_gene: TRBD1
CDR3nt: TGTGCCAGCATGGGGACAGGGACGGTCTACGAGCAGTACTTC
CDR3aa: CASMGTGTVYEQYF

j_gene: TRBJ1-6
v_gene: TRBV7-9
len: 17
abundance: .
d_gene: .
CDR3nt: TGTGCCAGCAGCTTATCCCCCGCAGGGACCTATAATTCACCCCTCCACTTT
CDR3aa: CASSLSPAGTYNSPLHF

j_gene: TRBJ1-2
v_gene: TRBV6-1
len: 16
abundance: .
d_gene: TRBD1
CDR3nt: TGTGCCAGCAGTGATTCAATCGGGACAGGGGGCCTTGTGGCTCTTTTC
CDR3aa: CASSDSIGTGGLVALF

j_gene: TRBJ2-1
v_gene: TRBV2
len: 12
abundance: once
d_gene: .
CDR3nt: TGTGCCAGCAGTGAAGCAGTCCATGAGCAGTTCTTC
CDR3aa: CASSEAVHEQFF

j_gene: TRBJ2-7
v_gene: TRBV7-9
len: 12
abundance: .
d_gene: .
CDR3nt: TGTGCCAGCAGCTTAGCCCGAGACGAGCAGTACTTC
CDR3aa: CASSLARDEQYF

j_gene: TRBJ2-3
v_gene: TRBV28
len: 15
abundance: .
d_gene: TRBD2
CDR3nt: TGTGCCAGCAGTATCGGGGGGATGGACACAGATACGCAGTATTTT
CDR3aa: CASSIGGMDTDTQYF

j_gene: TRBJ2-5
v_gene: TRBV2
len: 16
abundance: .
d_gene: .
CDR3nt: TGTGCCAGCAGTACTGGGCTAGTTGAAATACAAGAGACCCAGTACTTC
CDR3aa: CASSTGLVEIQETQYF

j_gene: TRBJ2-3
v_gene: TRBV28
len: 16
abundance: .
d_gene: TRBD1
CDR3nt: TGTGCCAGCAGTTACGTTGTAACAGGGGGTACAGATACGCAGTATTTT
CDR3aa: CASSYVVTGGTDTQYF

j_gene: TRBJ1-1
v_gene: TRBV5-4
len: 14
abundance: .
d_gene: .
CDR3nt: TGTGCCAGCAGCTTGGCGAAACAGGGTGGGGAAGCTTTCTTT
CDR3aa: CASSLAKQGGEAFF

j_gene: TRBJ2-1
v_gene: TRBV5-1
len: 15
abundance: .
d_gene: .
CDR3nt: TGCGCCAGCAGCTTGGATCAGCGACCCTACAATGAGCAGTTCTTC
CDR3aa: CASSLDQRPYNEQFF

j_gene: TRBJ1-2
v_gene: TRBV6-1
len: 18
abundance: .
d_gene: .
CDR3nt: TGTGCCAGCAGTGAAGCTCGCCTCTCCCGACAGGCGAAAAATGGCTACACCTTC
CDR3aa: CASSEARLSRQAKNGYTF